This paragraph reports one T cell receptor (beta chain). What it recognizes is unknown. The ends were cut back, 5 bases at V and 3 bases at J, with 16 bases in the middle. CDR1 is LNHNV and CDR2 is YYDKDF in the germline V gene (reference sequence). The CDR3 totals 15 residues. The sample belongs to a study of CD8+ T cells in alopecia areata. Across the study: The protocol delivered tofacitinib for 6 to 18 months, then withdrew it for 6 months. Study-wide results and limits: Expanded CD8+ clones among the top 100, as well as scalp clonality, were significantly decreased by tofacitinib. Scalp and blood samples kept many expanded lesional clones throughout tofacitinib. Possibly because of HLA-related factors, TCR sharing was less clear across patients than in mice.

Treatment here: oral pan-JAK inhibitor, 5-10 mg twice daily. Sequencing used cDNA as its template, made by extracting RNA and reverse transcribing it. Assay: immunoSEQ multiplex PCR; the TCRdb copy retains only in-frame clones and omits some. The sample carries about 180,000 clones, approximately 50% recorded once. V gene TRBV15 combines with J gene TRBJ2-5; D not resolved. The source is a human donor with alopecia areata. The sequences come from CD8+ T cells sorted from blood, collected at approximately week 52, from a patient treated with tofacitinib. As DNA, the CDR3 is TGTGCCACCAGCCCGAGGCGGCTTCCAGAAGAGACCCAGTACTTC. Amino acid sequence: CATSPRRLPEETQYF.